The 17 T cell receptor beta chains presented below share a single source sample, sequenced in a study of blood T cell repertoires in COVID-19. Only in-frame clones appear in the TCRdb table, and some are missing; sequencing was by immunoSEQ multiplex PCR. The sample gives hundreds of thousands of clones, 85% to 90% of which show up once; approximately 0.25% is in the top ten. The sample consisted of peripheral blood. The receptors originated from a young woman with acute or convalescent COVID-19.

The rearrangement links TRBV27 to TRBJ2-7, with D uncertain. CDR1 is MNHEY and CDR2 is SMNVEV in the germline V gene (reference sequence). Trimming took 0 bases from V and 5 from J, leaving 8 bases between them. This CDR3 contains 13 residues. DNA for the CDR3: TGTGCCAGCAGTTTATCTCCAAGCCACGAGCAGTACTTC. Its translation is CASSLSPSHEQYF.

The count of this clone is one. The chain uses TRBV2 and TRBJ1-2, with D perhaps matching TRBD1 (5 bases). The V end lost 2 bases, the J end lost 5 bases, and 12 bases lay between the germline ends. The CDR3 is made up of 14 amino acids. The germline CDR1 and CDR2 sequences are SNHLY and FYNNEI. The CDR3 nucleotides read TGTGCCAGCAGTGAACGGGGGTCAGGTTATGGCTACACCTTC. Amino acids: CASSERGSGYGYTF.

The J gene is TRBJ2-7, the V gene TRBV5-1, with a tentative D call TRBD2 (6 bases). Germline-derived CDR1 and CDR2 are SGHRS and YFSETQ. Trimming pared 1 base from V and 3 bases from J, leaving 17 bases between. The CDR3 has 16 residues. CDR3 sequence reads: CASSLSVEGRNYEQYF. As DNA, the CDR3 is TGCGCCAGCAGCTTGTCGGTTGAGGGGAGGAACTACGAGCAGTACTTC.

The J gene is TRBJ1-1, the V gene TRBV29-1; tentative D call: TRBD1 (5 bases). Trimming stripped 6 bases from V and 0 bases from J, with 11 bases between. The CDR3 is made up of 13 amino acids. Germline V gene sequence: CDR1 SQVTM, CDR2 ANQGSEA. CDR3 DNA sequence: TGCAGCGTCCTGGACATGCTGAACACTGAAGCTTTCTTT. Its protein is CSVLDMLNTEAFF. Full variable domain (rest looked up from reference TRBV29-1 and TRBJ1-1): SAVISQKPSRDICQRGTSLTIQCQVDSQVTMMFWYRQQPGQSLTLIATANQGSEATYESGFVIDKFPISRPNLTFSTLTVSNMSPEDSSIYLCSVLDMLNTEAFFGQGTRLTVV.

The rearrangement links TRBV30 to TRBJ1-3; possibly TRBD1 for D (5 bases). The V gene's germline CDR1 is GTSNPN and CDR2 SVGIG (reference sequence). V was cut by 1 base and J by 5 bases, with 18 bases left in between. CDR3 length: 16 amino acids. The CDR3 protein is CAWSAWVGGGRNTIYF. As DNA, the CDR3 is TGTGCCTGGAGTGCTTGGGTTGGGGGAGGTAGAAACACCATATATTTT.

The CDR3: CASSLRSSYEQYF. The CDR3 DNA reads as TGTGCCAGCAGCTTGCGGAGCTCCTACGAGCAGTACTTC. The V and J genes are TRBV5-6 and TRBJ2-7, with D unclear. CDR3 length equals 13 residues. Germline V gene lookup returns CDR1 SGHDT and CDR2 YYEEEE. Trimming cost V 1 base and J 0 bases, with 5 bases left between them. Full variable domain (rest looked up from reference TRBV5-6 and TRBJ2-7): DAGVTQSPTHLIKTRGQQVTLRCSPKSGHDTVSWYQQALGQGPQFIFQYYEEEERQRGNFPDRFSGHQFPNYSSELNVNALLLGDSALYLCASSLRSSYEQYFGPGTRLTVT.

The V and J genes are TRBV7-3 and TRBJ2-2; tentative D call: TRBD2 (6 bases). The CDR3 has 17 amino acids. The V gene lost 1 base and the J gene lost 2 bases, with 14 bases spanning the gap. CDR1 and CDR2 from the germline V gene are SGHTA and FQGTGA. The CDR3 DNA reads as TGTGCCAGCAGCTTAAGGCCCGGGACTGGAAACACCGGGGAGCTGTTTTTT. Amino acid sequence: CASSLRPGTGNTGELFF.

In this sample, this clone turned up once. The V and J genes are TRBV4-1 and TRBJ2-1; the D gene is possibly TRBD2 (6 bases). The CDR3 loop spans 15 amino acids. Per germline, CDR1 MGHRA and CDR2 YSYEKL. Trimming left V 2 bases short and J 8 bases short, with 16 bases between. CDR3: CASSQTNLAYYEQFF. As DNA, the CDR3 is TGCGCCAGCAGCCAAACCAACCTAGCGTATTATGAGCAGTTCTTC.

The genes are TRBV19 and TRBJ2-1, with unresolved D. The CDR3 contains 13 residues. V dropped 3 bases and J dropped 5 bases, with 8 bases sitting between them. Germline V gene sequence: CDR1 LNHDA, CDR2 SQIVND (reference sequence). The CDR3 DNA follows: TGTGCCAGTAGTATGCACTATCACAATGAGCAGTTCTTC. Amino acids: CASSMHYHNEQFF. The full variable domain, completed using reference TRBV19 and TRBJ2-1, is DGGITQSPKYLFRKEGQNVTLSCEQNLNHDAMYWYRQDPGQGLRLIYYSQIVNDFQKGDIAEGYSVSREKKESFPLTVTSAQKNPTAFYLCASSMHYHNEQFFGPGTRLTVL.

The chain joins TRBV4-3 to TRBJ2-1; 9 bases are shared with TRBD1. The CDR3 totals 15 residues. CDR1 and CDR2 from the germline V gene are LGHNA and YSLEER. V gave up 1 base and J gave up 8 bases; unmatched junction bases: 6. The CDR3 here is CASSQALTGGHEQFF. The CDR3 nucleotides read TGCGCCAGCAGCCAAGCTCTGACAGGGGGTCATGAGCAGTTCTTC.

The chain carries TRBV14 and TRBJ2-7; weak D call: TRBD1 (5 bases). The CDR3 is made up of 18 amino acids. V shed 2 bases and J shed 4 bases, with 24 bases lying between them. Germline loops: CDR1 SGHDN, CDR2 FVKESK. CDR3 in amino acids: CASSQSKVGDRKLYEQYF. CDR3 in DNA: TGTGCCAGCAGCCAATCTAAAGTTGGAGACAGAAAACTTTACGAGCAGTACTTC. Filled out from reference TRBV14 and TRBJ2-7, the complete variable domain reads EAGVTQFPSHSVIEKGQTVTLRCDPISGHDNLYWYRRVMGKEIKFLLHFVKESKQDESGMPNNRFLAERTGGTYSTLKVQPAELEDSGVYFCASSQSKVGDRKLYEQYFGPGTRLTVT.

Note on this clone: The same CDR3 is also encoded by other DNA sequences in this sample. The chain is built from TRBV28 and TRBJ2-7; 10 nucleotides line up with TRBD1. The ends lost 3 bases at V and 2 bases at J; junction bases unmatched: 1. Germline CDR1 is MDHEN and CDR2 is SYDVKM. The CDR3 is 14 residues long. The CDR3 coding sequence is TGTGCCAGCAGTTTCGGGACAGGGGCCTACGAGCAGTACTTC. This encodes CASSFGTGAYEQYF.

The CDR3 coding sequence is TGTGCCAGCAGCTCAGGGGGGCTCGGGGCTTTCTTT. It translates to CASSSGGLGAFF. J is TRBJ1-1 and V is TRBV7-2, with 7 bases lining up with TRBD1. The CDR3 consists of 12 residues. CDR1 is SGHTA and CDR2 is FQGNSA in the germline V gene. V dropped 4 bases and J dropped 11; count of bases not matched to a gene: 7.

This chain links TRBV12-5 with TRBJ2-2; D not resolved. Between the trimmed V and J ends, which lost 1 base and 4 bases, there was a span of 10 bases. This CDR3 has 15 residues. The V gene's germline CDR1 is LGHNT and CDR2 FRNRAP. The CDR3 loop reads CASGLGQITTGELFF. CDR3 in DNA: TGTGCTAGTGGTTTGGGGCAGATAACCACCGGGGAGCTGTTTTTT.

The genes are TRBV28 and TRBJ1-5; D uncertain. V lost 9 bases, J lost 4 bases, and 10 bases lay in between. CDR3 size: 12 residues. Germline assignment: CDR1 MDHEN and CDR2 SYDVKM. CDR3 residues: CASQLLNQPQHF. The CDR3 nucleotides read TGTGCCAGTCAATTACTAAATCAGCCCCAGCATTTT.

The CDR3 coding sequence is TGTGCCAGCAGAACCTCGGGGGATGGCTACACCTTC. Protein: CASRTSGDGYTF. The chain has TRBV6-5 and TRBJ1-2, with a possible D match to TRBD1 (5 bases). Germline lookup yields CDR1 MNHEY and CDR2 SVGAGI. Trimming removed 6 bases at V and 6 bases at J, with 11 bases between. The CDR3 runs to 12 residues.

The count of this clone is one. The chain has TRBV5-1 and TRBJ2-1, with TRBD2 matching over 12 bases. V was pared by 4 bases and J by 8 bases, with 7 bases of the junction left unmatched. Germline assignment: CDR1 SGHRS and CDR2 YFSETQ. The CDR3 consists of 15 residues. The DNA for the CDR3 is TGCGCCAGCAGCCCAGGACTAGCGGGGTTCGATGAGCAGTTCTTC. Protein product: CASSPGLAGFDEQFF.